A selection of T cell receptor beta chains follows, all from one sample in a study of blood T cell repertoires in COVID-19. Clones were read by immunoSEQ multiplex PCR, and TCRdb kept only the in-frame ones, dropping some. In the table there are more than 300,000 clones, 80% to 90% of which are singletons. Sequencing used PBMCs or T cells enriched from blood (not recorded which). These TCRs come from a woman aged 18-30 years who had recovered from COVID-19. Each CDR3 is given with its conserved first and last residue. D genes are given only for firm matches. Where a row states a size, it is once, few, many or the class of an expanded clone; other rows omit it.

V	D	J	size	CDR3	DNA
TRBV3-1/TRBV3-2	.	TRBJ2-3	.	CASSQVEGTSTDTQYF	TGTGCCAGCAGCCAAGTCGAGGGGACTAGCACAGATACGCAGTATTTT
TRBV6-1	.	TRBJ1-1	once	CASSEQPRSSTEAFF	TGTGCCAGCAGTGAACAACCCAGGTCAAGTACTGAAGCTTTCTTT
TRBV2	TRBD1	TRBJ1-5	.	CASSDTGQGQPQHF	TGTGCCAGCAGTGACACAGGACAGGGTCAACCCCAGCATTTT
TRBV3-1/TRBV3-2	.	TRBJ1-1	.	CASSQQGNTEAFF	TGTGCCAGCAGCCAACAGGGGAACACTGAAGCTTTCTTT
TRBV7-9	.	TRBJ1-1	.	CASSNRVGNTEAFF	TGTGCCAGCAGCAACAGGGTCGGGAACACTGAAGCTTTCTTT
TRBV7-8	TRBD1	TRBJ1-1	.	CASSLLGQQRAFF	TGTGCCAGCAGCTTACTGGGACAGCAGCGAGCTTTCTTT
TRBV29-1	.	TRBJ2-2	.	CSVSTNTGELFF	TGCAGCGTTTCTACGAACACCGGGGAGCTGTTTTTT
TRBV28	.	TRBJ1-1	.	CASTEGRRVGTEAFF	TGTGCCAGCACCGAGGGCAGGAGGGTTGGCACTGAAGCTTTCTTT
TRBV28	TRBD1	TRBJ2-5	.	CASSFLDRGETQYF	TGTGCCAGCAGTTTCCTCGACAGGGGTGAGACCCAGTACTTC
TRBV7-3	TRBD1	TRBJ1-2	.	CASSLDPTGGQRGYTF	TGTGCCAGCAGCCTCGACCCGACAGGGGGCCAACGTGGCTACACCTTC
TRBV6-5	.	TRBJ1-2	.	CASRVSTANYGYTF	TGTGCCAGCAGGGTATCGACAGCAAACTATGGCTACACCTTC
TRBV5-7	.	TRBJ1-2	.	CASSLGGPRVNYGYTF	TGTGCCAGCAGTTTGGGGGGGCCTCGAGTCAACTATGGCTACACCTTC
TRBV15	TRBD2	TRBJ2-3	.	CATSRGTSGTDTQYF	TGTGCCACCAGCAGAGGGACTAGCGGGACAGATACGCAGTATTTT
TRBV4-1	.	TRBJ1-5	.	CASSQERFRTAYNQPQHF	TGCGCCAGCAGCCAAGAACGATTCCGGACAGCCTACAATCAGCCCCAGCATTTT
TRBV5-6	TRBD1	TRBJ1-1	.	CASSETGIVANTEAFF	TGTGCCAGCAGCGAGACAGGGATCGTAGCGAACACTGAAGCTTTCTTT
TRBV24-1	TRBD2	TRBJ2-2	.	CATSETSGVGELFF	TGTGCCACCAGTGAAACTAGCGGGGTTGGGGAGCTGTTTTTT
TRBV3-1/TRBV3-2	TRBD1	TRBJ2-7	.	CASSQTWTGRDYEQYF	TGTGCCAGCAGCCAAACGTGGACAGGGCGGGACTACGAGCAGTACTTC
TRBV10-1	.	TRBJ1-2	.	CASSSKGQSDYGYTF	TGCGCCAGCAGTTCCAAGGGGCAGAGTGACTATGGCTACACCTTC
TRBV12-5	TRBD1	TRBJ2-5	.	CARTCRRQGGMETQYF	TGTGCTAGGACCTGTAGGAGACAGGGGGGGATGGAGACCCAGTACTTC
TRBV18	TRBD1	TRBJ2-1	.	CASSPPAGQGVYEQFF	TGTGCCAGCTCACCACCGGCTGGACAGGGGGTCTATGAGCAGTTCTTC
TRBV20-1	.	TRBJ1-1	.	CSASTGIGTEAFF	TGCAGTGCTAGTACAGGGATAGGCACTGAAGCTTTCTTT
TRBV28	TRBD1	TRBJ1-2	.	CASSFGGAQGGYGYTF	TGTGCCAGCAGTTTTGGTGGGGCGCAGGGGGGCTATGGCTACACCTTC
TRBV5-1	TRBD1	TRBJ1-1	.	CASSETGGFTEAFF	TGCGCCAGCTCCGAGACAGGGGGCTTCACTGAAGCTTTCTTT
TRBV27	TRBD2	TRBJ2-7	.	CASSPLAGGLPYEQYF	TGTGCCAGCAGTCCACTAGCGGGGGGGCTGCCCTACGAGCAGTACTTC
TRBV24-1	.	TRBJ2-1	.	CATSDGAGREQFF	TGTGCCACCAGTGATGGGGCGGGGCGGGAGCAGTTCTTC
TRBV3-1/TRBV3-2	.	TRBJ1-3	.	CASSQDQGLNTIYF	TGTGCCAGCAGCCAAGACCAGGGGCTGAACACCATATATTTT
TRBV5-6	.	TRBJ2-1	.	CASSFGSHNEQFF	TGTGCCAGCAGCTTCGGGTCTCACAATGAGCAGTTCTTC